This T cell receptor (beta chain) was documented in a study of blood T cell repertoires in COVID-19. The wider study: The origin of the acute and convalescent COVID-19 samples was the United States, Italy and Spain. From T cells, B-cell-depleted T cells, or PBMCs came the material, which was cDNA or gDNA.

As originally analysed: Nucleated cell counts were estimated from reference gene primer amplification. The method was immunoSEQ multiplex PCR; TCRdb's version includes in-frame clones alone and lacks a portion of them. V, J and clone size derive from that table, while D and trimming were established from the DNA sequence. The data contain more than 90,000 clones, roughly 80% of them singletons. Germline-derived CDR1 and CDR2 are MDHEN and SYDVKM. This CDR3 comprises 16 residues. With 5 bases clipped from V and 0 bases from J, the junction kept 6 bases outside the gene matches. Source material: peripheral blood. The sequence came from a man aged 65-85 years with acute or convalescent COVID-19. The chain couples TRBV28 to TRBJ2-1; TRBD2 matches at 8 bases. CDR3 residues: CASSPLLAASYNEQFF. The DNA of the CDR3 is TGTGCCAGCAGTCCCCTACTAGCGGCCTCCTACAATGAGCAGTTCTTC.